The T cell receptor beta chain under discussion was sequenced for a study of CD8+ T cells in alopecia areata. Study information: Those treated were given oral tofacitinib at 5 to 10 mg twice daily. Study conclusions and caveats: An increase in clonality over normal scalp was evident in lesional scalp, especially alopecia totalis/universalis.

RNA was isolated and reverse transcribed to cDNA, the sequencing template. Produced via immunoSEQ multiplex PCR; TCRdb's table is partial and in-frame only. The profile shows approximately 150,000 clones, approximately 50% of them singletons. This clone was seen more than once but under ten times. Its antigen remains unidentified. The sample consisted of CD4+ T cells sorted from blood, taken at week 0. The sequence was obtained from a human donor with alopecia areata.

The CDR3 reads CSVQQGARTGELFF. The CDR3 coding sequence is TGCAGCGTTCAACAGGGGGCAAGAACCGGGGAGCTGTTTTTT. The chain uses TRBV29-1 and TRBJ2-2; 9 bases are a match to TRBD1. The J segment lost 5 bases and the V segment lost 5 bases, leaving 6 bases of the junction unmatched. This CDR3 comprises 14 residues. CDR1 is SQVTM, CDR2 ANQGSEA, per germline.